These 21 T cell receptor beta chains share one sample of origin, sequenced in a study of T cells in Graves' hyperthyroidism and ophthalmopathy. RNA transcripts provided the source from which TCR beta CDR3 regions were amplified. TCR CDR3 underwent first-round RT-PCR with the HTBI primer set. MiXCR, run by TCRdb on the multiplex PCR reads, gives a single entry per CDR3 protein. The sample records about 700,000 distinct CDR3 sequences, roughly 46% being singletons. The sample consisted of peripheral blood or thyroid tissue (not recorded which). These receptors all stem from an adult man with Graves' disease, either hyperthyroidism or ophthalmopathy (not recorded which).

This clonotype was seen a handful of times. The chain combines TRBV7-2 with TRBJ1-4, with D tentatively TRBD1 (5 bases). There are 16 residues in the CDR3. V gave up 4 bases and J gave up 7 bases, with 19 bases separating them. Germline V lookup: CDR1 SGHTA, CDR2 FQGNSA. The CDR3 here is CASSYVEQAGGEKLFF. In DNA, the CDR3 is TGTGCCAGCAGCTATGTTGAACAGGCGGGAGGTGAAAAACTGTTTTTT.

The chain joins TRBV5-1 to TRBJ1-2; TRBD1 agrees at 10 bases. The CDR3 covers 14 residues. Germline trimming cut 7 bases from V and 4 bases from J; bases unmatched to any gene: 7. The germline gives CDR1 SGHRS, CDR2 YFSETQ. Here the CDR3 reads CASGMTGGVYGYTF. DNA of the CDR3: TGCGCCAGCGGGATGACAGGGGGCGTCTATGGCTACACCTTC.

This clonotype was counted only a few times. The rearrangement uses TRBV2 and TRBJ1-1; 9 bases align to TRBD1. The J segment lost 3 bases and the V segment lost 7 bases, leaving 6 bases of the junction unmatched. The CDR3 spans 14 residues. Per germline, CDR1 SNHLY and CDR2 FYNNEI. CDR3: CASTQQGADTEAFF. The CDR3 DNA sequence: TGTGCCAGCACCCAACAGGGGGCCGACACTGAAGCTTTCTTT.

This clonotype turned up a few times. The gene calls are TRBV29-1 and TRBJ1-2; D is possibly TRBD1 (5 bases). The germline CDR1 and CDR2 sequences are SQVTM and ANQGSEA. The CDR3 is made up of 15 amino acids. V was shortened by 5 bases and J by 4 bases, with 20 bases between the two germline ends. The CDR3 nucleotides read TGCAGCGTTCTAACCCCCACTGGGGGACTCTATGGCTACACCTTC. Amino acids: CSVLTPTGGLYGYTF.

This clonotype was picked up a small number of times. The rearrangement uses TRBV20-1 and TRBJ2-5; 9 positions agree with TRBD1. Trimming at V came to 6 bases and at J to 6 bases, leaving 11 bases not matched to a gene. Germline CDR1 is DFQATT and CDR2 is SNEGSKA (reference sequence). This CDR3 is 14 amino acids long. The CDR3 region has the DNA TGCAGTGCCACTCCCTCGGGACAGGGAAAGACCCAGTACTTC. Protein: CSATPSGQGKTQYF.

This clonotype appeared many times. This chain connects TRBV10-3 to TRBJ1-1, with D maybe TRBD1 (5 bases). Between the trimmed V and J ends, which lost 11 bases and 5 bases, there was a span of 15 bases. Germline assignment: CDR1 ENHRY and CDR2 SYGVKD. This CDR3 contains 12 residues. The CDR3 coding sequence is TGTGCCGTAAGGGGATTTTTGACTGAAGCTTTCTTT. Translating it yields CAVRGFLTEAFF.

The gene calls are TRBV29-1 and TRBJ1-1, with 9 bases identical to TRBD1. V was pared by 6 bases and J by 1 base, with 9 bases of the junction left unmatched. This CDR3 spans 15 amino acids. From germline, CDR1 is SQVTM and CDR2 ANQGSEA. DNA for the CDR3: TGCAGCGTGGTAACAGGGGGCGCGGGGAACACTGAAGCTTTCTTT. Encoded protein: CSVVTGGAGNTEAFF.

This chain's CDR3 is CASRMQGANTGETQYF. The CDR3 coding sequence is TGTGCCAGCAGGATGCAGGGGGCTAACACCGGGGAGACCCAGTACTTC. The chain uses TRBV2 and TRBJ2-5; the match to TRBD1 covers 8 bases. Trimming took 6 bases from V and 5 from J; bases not matched to a gene: 14. Germline V gene data show CDR1 as SNHLY and CDR2 as FYNNEI. This CDR3 comprises 16 residues.

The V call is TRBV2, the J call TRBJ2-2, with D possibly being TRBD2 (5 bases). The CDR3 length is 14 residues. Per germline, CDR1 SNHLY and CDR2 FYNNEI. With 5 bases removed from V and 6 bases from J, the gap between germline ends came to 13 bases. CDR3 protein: CASSLSGESGELFF. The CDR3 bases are TGTGCCAGCAGTTTGTCCGGGGAGTCCGGGGAGCTGTTTTTT.

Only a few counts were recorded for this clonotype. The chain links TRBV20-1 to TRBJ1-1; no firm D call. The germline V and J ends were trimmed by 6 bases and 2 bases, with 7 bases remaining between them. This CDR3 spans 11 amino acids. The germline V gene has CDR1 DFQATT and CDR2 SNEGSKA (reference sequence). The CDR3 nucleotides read TGCAGTGCGGACGATAACACTGAAGCTTTCTTT. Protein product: CSADDNTEAFF.

The CDR3 nucleotides are TGTGCCATCAGTGAGCCGGGACTAGCGGGAGGGAGTGAGACCCAGTACTTC. Its protein product is CAISEPGLAGGSETQYF. The J gene is TRBJ2-5, the V gene TRBV10-3; TRBD2 aligns across 16 bases. CDR1 is ENHRY, CDR2 SYGVKD, per germline. V shed 2 bases and J 5 bases; nucleotides not matched to a gene: 5. This CDR3 spans 17 amino acids.

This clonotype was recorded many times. CDR3 in DNA: TGCGCCAGCAGCTTACAAGGGCAAGAGACCCAGTACTTC. Amino acids: CASSLQGQETQYF. The chain links TRBV5-1 to TRBJ2-5; no reliable D call. The CDR3 loop spans 13 amino acids. Germline CDR1 reads SGHRS; CDR2 reads YFSETQ. V shed 2 bases and J shed 2 bases, with 7 bases lying between them.

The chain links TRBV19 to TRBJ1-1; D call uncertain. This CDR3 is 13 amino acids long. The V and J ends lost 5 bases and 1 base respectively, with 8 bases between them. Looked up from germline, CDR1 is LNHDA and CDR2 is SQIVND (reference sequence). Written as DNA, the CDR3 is TGTGCCAGTAGTTTCCATGCGAACACTGAAGCTTTCTTT. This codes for CASSFHANTEAFF. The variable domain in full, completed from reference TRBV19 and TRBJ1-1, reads DGGITQSPKYLFRKEGQNVTLSCEQNLNHDAMYWYRQDPGQGLRLIYYSQIVNDFQKGDIAEGYSVSREKKESFPLTVTSAQKNPTAFYLCASSFHANTEAFFGQGTRLTVV.

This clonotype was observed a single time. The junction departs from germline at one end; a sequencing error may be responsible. This chain's CDR3 is CASSLRETQHF. The DNA of the CDR3 is TGTGCCAGCAGCCTTAGGGAGACCCAGCACTTC. The V gene is TRBV7-2, the J gene TRBJ2-5, with D possibly being TRBD2 (5 bases). The V gene's germline CDR1 is SGHTA and CDR2 FQGNSA. This CDR3 comprises 11 residues.

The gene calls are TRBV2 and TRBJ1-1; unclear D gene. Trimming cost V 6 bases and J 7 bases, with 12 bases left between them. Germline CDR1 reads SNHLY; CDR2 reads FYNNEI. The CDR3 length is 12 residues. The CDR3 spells CASRDRPREAFF. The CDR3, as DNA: TGTGCCAGCAGGGACCGGCCCCGTGAAGCTTTCTTT.

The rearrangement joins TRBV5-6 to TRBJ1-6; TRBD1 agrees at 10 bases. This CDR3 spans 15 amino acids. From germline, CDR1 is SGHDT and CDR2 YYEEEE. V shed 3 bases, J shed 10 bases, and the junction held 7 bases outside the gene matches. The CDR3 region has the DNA TGTGCCAGCAGCTCCACAGGACAGGGGGACTCACCCCTCCACTTT. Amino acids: CASSSTGQGDSPLHF.

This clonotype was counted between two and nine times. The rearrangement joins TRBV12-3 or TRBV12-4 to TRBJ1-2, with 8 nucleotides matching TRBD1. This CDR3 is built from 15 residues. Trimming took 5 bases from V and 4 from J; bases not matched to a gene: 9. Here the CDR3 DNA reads TGTGCCAGCAGTGATGGGGCAGGGGGCGTCTATGGCTACACCTTC. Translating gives CASSDGAGGVYGYTF.

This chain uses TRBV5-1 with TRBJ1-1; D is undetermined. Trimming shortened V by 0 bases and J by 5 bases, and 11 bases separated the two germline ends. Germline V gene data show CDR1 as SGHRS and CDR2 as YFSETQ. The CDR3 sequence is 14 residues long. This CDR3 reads CASSLVGSKTEAFF. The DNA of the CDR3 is TGCGCCAGCAGCTTGGTGGGGTCCAAGACTGAAGCTTTCTTT.

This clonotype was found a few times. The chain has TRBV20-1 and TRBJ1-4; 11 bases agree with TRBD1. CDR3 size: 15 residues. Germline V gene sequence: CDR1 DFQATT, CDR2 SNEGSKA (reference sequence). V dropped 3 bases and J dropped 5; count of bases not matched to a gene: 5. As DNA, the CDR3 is TGCAGTGCTAGGGACAGGGGGCGCACCAATGAAAAACTGTTTTTT. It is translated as CSARDRGRTNEKLFF.

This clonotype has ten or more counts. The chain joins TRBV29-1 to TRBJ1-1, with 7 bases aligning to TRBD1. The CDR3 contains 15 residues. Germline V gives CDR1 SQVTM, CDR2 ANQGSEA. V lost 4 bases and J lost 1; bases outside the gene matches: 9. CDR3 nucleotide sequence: TGCAGCGTTGGGGTAGCAGGGGGAGGGAACACTGAAGCTTTCTTT. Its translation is CSVGVAGGGNTEAFF.

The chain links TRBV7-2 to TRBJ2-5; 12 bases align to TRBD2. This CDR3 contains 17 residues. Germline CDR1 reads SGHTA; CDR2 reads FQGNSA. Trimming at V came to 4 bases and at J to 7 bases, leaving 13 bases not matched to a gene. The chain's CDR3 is CASSYPGLAGRPGTQYF. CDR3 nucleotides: TGTGCCAGCAGCTACCCGGGACTAGCGGGCCGTCCGGGGACCCAGTACTTC. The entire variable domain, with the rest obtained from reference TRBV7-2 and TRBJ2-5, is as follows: GAGVSQSPSNKVTEKGKDVELRCDPISGHTALYWYRQSLGQGLEFLIYFQGNSAPDKSGLPSDRFSAERTGGSVSTLTIQRTQQEDSAVYLCASSYPGLAGRPGTQYFGPGTRLLVL.